The rows below give T cell receptor beta chains drawn from one sample of a study of monozygotic twins with inflammatory bowel disease. From the 5' RACE reads, TCRdb lists one entry per CDR3 protein and no DNA. Its table records fewer than 350,000 distinct CDR3 sequences. Sequencing was performed on blood. The receptors originated from a human donor with ulcerative colitis or Crohn's disease, or a healthy co-twin of an affected twin (not recorded which). The CDR3 runs from the conserved cysteine through the conserved F or W.

J: TRBJ2-7; V: TRBV25-1; CDR3: CASSKAPGRNEQYF
J: TRBJ2-7; V: TRBV7-8; CDR3: CASSLSGGSLHEQYF
J: TRBJ2-4; V: TRBV5-5; CDR3: CASSSSGMVKNIQYF
J: TRBJ2-7; V: TRBV14; CDR3: CASSQGTGSEQYF
J: TRBJ2-1; V: TRBV20-1; CDR3: CSARDPRGGSYNEQFF
J: TRBJ2-7; V: TRBV27; CDR3: CASSPNPGYYEQYF
J: TRBJ1-6; V: TRBV5-1; CDR3: CASSLRGSSYNSPLHF
J: TRBJ2-7; V: TRBV12-3/TRBV12-4; CDR3: CASGRAGINYEQYF
J: TRBJ1-2; V: TRBV7-9; CDR3: CASSLREGARGYTF
J: TRBJ2-7; V: TRBV5-6; CDR3: CASSLSGTRSYEQYF
J: TRBJ2-7; V: TRBV15; CDR3: CATSRDRNYEQYF
J: TRBJ2-1; V: TRBV5-4; CDR3: CASSLVAGRSYNEQFF
J: TRBJ1-6; V: TRBV27; CDR3: CASSSGTGDNSPLHF
J: TRBJ1-2; V: TRBV20-1; CDR3: CSAPAGDGYGYTF
J: TRBJ2-1; V: TRBV12-3/TRBV12-4; CDR3: CASSGSGTGAFNYNEQFF
J: TRBJ1-5; V: TRBV20-1; CDR3: CSAERGKGQHQHF
J: TRBJ1-5; V: TRBV4-1; CDR3: CASSQAGDGQPQHF
J: TRBJ1-6; V: TRBV13; CDR3: CASSLWGAGENSPLHF
J: TRBJ2-6; V: TRBV12-3/TRBV12-4; CDR3: CASCTSSGANVLTF
J: TRBJ1-2; V: TRBV3-1; CDR3: CASSQPQGVHGYTF
J: TRBJ1-1; V: TRBV20-1; CDR3: CSATRGLGPTEAFF
J: TRBJ1-4; V: TRBV5-1; CDR3: CASSQNRGQRGEKLFF
J: TRBJ1-1; V: TRBV10-3; CDR3: CAITPDGFSTEAFF
J: TRBJ2-5; V: TRBV7-2; CDR3: CASSLVGVQETQYF
J: TRBJ2-3; V: TRBV6-1; CDR3: CASSRRDGGTDTQYF
J: TRBJ1-4; V: TRBV18; CDR3: CASSPSGDGNNEKLFF
J: TRBJ2-3; V: TRBV30; CDR3: CAWSGSSTDTQYF
J: TRBJ2-7; V: TRBV4-3; CDR3: CASSQATGGSYEQYF
J: TRBJ1-2; V: TRBV20-1; CDR3: CSAVQGGHYGYTF
J: TRBJ2-1; V: TRBV5-1; CDR3: CASSLALGEVFYNEQFF
J: TRBJ1-4; V: TRBV7-9; CDR3: CASSRGSSEKLFF
J: TRBJ2-3; V: TRBV29-1; CDR3: CSVEDLAGTDTQYF
J: TRBJ2-5; V: TRBV6-2/TRBV6-3; CDR3: CASSRGTQKETQYF
J: TRBJ1-3; V: TRBV3-1; CDR3: CASSRDAGSGNTIYF
J: TRBJ2-7; V: TRBV29-1; CDR3: CSAYRGTHEQYF
J: TRBJ2-5; V: TRBV13; CDR3: CASSLEAGGLETQYF
J: TRBJ2-6; V: TRBV4-1; CDR3: CASSLSPGQGAGANVLTF
J: TRBJ2-7; V: TRBV4-3; CDR3: CASSHRFGTNYEQYF
J: TRBJ2-1; V: TRBV27; CDR3: CASSPELSSYNEQFF
J: TRBJ2-1; V: TRBV20-1; CDR3: CSAKIAGINEQFF
J: TRBJ1-6; V: TRBV5-1; CDR3: CASTRQGPYNSPLHF
J: TRBJ2-7; V: TRBV3-1; CDR3: CASSQPGASYEQYF
J: TRBJ2-1; V: TRBV7-8; CDR3: CASSFETKALRNEQFF
J: TRBJ2-7; V: TRBV6-6; CDR3: CASSYPGVPYEQYF
J: TRBJ1-2; V: TRBV24-1; CDR3: CATSTTGSYGYTF
J: TRBJ1-2; V: TRBV20-1; CDR3: CSGAGAMDYGYTF
J: TRBJ2-1; V: TRBV27; CDR3: CASRPGTSSYNEQFF
J: TRBJ1-1; V: TRBV29-1; CDR3: CSVPPQIAANTEAFF
J: TRBJ2-4; V: TRBV20-1; CDR3: CSARSDPLEGQAKNIQYF
J: TRBJ1-6; V: TRBV4-1; CDR3: CASSQEPRERINSPLHF